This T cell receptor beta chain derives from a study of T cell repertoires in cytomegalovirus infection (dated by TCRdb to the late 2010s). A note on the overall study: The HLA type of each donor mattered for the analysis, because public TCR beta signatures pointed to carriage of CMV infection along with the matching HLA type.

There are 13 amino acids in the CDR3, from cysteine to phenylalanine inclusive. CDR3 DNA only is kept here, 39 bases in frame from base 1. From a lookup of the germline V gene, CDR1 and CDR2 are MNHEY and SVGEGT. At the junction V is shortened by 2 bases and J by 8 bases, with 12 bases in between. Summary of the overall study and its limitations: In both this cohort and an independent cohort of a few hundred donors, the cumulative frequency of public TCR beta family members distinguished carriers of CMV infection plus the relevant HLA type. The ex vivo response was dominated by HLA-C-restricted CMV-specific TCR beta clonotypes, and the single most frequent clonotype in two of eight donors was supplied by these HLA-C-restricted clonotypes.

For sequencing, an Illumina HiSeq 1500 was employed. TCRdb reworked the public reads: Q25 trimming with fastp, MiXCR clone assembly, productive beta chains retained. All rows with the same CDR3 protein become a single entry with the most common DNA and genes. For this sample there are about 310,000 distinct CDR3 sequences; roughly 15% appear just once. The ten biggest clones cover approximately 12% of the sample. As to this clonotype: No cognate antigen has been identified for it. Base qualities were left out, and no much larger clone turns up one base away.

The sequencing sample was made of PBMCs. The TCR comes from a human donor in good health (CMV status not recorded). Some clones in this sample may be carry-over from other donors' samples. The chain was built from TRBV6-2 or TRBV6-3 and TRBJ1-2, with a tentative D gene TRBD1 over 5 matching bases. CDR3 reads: CASSYGQGWGYTF. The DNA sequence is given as TGTGCCAGCAGTTACGGGCAGGGCTGGGGCTACACCTTC.